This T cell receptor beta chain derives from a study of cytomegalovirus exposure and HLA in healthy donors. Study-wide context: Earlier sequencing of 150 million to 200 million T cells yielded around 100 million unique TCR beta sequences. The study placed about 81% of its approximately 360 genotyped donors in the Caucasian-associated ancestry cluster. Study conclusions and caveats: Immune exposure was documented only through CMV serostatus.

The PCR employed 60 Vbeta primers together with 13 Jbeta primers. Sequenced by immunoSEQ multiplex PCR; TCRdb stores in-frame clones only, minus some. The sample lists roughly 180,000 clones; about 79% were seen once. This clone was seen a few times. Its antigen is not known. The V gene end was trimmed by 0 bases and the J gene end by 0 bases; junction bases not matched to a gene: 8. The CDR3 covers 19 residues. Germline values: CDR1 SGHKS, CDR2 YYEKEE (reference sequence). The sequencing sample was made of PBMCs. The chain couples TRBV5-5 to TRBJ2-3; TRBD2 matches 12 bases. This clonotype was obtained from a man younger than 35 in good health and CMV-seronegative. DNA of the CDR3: TGTGCCAGCAGCTTGGGTCCGACTAGCGGGGGCTCTAGCACAGATACGCAGTATTTT. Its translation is CASSLGPTSGGSSTDTQYF.